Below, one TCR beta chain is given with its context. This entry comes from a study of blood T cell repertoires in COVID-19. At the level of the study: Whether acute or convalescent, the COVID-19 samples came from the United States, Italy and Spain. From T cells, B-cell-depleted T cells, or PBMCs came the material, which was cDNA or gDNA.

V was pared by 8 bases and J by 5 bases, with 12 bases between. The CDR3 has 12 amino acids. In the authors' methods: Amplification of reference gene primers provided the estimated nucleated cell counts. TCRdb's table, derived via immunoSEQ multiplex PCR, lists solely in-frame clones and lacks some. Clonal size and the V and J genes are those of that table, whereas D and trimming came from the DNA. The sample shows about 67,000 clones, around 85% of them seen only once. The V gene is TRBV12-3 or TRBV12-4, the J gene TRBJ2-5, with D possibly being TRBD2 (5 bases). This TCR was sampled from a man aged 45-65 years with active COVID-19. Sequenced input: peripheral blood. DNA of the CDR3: TGTGCCAGCCGTCCTAGCACGGAGACCCAGTACTTC. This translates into CASRPSTETQYF.